This TCR beta chain came from a study of CD8 T cells in ankylosing spondylitis (dated by TCRdb to about 2017). At the level of the whole study: T cell receptor beta repertoires were profiled in healthy donors and ankylosing spondylitis patients so that disease-linked TCR variants could be found. The full study cohort comprised around 25 ankylosing spondylitis patients and 85 to 120 healthy donors. Peripheral blood was sampled, and synovial fluid was additionally collected from ankylosing spondylitis patients. Overall results and qualifications from the work: Some motif variants had previously been reported in the synovial fluid and blood of reactive arthritis patients, which suggests shared mechanisms of disease initiation. The disease-linked clones were reported as significantly enriched in matched synovial fluid samples from ankylosing spondylitis patients. Blood from ankylosing spondylitis patients appeared to be characterized by a TCR beta motif composed of roughly 8 highly homologous amino acid variants. A CD8+ phenotype was shown by the disease-linked clones, which were found at relatively low frequencies in peripheral blood.

This clonotype was recorded at least ten times. This clone's antigen is unknown. No base quality information exists; no much larger clone differs at one position. This sample was sequenced with an Illumina HiSeq 2500. TCR beta libraries were prepared by quantitative 5'-RACE with molecular barcodes. Under the source paper's analysis protocol: A new computational method, built on a probabilistic model of VDJ rearrangement, was used to identify disease-linked TCR variants. In TCRdb, the public reads were trimmed at Q25 with fastp and aligned with MiXCR, with productive beta chains retained. Each record represents a unique CDR3 protein, reported with the most common genes and DNA among its rows. The V and J calls were not made by the authors but by TCRdb's processing. The sample table records under 200,000 distinct CDR3 sequences; roughly 11% of these occur just once. The ten largest account for 25% to 30% of the sample.

This TCR was recovered from a male donor with ankylosing spondylitis or in good health (not recorded which). Sequencing was performed on blood, either unsorted or a sorted T cell fraction (not recorded which).

The nucleotide sequence is TGTGCCAGCAGTTCGGACAGATTCTCCTACGAGCAGTACTTC. The translation is CASSSDRFSYEQYF. The V and J segments used are TRBV5-4 and TRBJ2-7, with TRBD1 as a weak D call on 6 bases. From the cysteine through the phenylalanine, the CDR3 covers 14 amino acids. Of all the DNA, just the CDR3 is kept, 42 bases in frame from base 1. CDR1 SGHNT and CDR2 YYREEE are derived from the germline V gene (reference sequence). The V end loses 5 bases and the J end loses 0 bases, and a stretch of 12 bases separates them.